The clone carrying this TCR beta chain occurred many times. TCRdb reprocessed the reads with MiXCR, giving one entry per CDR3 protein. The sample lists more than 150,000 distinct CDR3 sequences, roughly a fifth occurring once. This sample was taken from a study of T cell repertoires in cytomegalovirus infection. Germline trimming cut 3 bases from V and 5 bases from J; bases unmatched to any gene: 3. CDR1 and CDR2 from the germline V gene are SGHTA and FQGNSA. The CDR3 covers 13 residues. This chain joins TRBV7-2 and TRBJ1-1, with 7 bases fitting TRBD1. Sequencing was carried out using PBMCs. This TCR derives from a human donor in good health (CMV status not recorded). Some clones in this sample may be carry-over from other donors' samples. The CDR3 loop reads CASSFPGGTEAFF. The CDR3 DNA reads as TGTGCCAGCAGCTTCCCAGGGGGGACTGAAGCTTTCTTT. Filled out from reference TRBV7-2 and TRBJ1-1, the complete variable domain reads GAGVSQSPSNKVTEKGKDVELRCDPISGHTALYWYRQSLGQGLEFLIYFQGNSAPDKSGLPSDRFSAERTGGSVSTLTIQRTQQEDSAVYLCASSFPGGTEAFFGQGTRLTVV.